This passage covers 9 T cell receptor beta chains from one sample sequenced in a study of follicular helper T cells after annual influenza vaccination. The assay was immunoSEQ multiplex PCR, and TCRdb's table has in-frame clones only and misses some. Among about 9,400 clones listed, 83% were seen once. Time point of the sample: 2014-2015 season, 7 days after vaccination. The sequencing here drew on CXCR5- memory CD4+ T cells sorted from blood, taken 7 days after influenza vaccination. The origin of the receptors is an adult who received the influenza vaccine.

The V and J genes are TRBV11-3 and TRBJ2-1, with D unclear. This CDR3 region has 12 residues. V was cut by 2 bases and J by 7 bases, with 6 bases left in between. Germline loops: CDR1 SGHNT, CDR2 YENEEA. The CDR3 region is CASSLYANEQFF. Here the CDR3 DNA reads TGTGCCAGCAGCTTATATGCGAATGAGCAGTTCTTC.

The genes are TRBV5-8 and TRBJ2-2; TRBD2 agrees at 8 bases. The CDR3 spans 16 residues. Per the germline V gene, CDR1 is SGHTS and CDR2 is YDEGEE. V lost 1 base, J lost 1 base, and 3 bases stayed unmatched. The CDR3 DNA reads as TGTGCCAGCAGCTTGTGGAGCGGGGGGAACACCGGGGAGCTGTTTTTT. Its protein product is CASSLWSGGNTGELFF.

This clone was recorded a few times. The V and J genes are TRBV6-5 and TRBJ1-6; D is uncertain. Germline CDR1 reads MNHEY; CDR2 reads SVGAGI. The CDR3 covers 16 residues. Trimming cost V 6 bases and J 0 bases, with 12 bases left between them. The CDR3 bases are TGTGCCAGCAGCTACGGACTCCTCTCCTATAATTCACCCCTCCACTTT. It translates to CASSYGLLSYNSPLHF.

This sequence joins TRBV5-4 and TRBJ1-2, with D possibly TRBD1 on 6 matching bases. The V and J ends lost 3 bases and 9 bases respectively, with 15 bases between them. The germline V gene has CDR1 SGHNT and CDR2 YYREEE (reference sequence). There are 13 residues in the CDR3. CDR3 sequence: CASSSVGTLRYTF. In nucleotides, the CDR3 is TGTGCCAGCAGCTCCGTCGGGACATTGCGCTACACCTTC.

The V and J genes are TRBV4-3 and TRBJ1-3; possible D gene TRBD1, 5 bases. The V gene's germline CDR1 is LGHNA and CDR2 YSLEER. This CDR3 spans 15 amino acids. Deletions cut 0 bases from V and 4 bases from J, with 10 bases between. Written as DNA, the CDR3 is TGCGCCAGCAGCCAAGATTCAGGGTTCGGAAACACCATATATTTT. Residues: CASSQDSGFGNTIYF.

This rearrangement joins TRBV5-7 to TRBJ1-1; TRBD1 matches 7 bases. TRBV5-7 is placed among ORFs of uncertain function. The CDR3 sequence is 14 residues long. J was trimmed by 4 bases and V by 1 base; bases with no gene match: 4. CDR3 sequence reads: CASSLKGGGTEAFF. CDR3 sequence (DNA): TGTGCCAGCAGCTTGAAAGGGGGCGGCACTGAAGCTTTCTTT.

The table lists this clone with a count of one. V is TRBV15 and J is TRBJ1-6; D unclear. CDR1 is LNHNV, CDR2 YYDKDF, per germline (reference sequence). V lost 1 base and J 7 bases, leaving 5 bases between the germline ends. This CDR3 contains 13 residues. The CDR3 protein is CATSRVRNSPLHF. The CDR3, as DNA: TGTGCCACCAGCAGAGTTCGGAATTCACCCCTCCACTTT.

CDR3 amino acids: CASSFQPGKGYGYTF. CDR3 in DNA: TGTGCCAGCAGCTTCCAGCCAGGGAAGGGCTATGGCTACACCTTC. This chain joins TRBV7-2 and TRBJ1-2, with D possibly being TRBD1 (5 bases). The CDR3 length is 15 residues. Trimming removed 3 bases from V and 4 bases from J, with 15 bases in between. Per germline, CDR1 SGHTA and CDR2 FQGNSA.

V is TRBV6-5 and J is TRBJ2-4; TRBD1 might be the D (6 bases). Trimming cost V 8 bases and J 1 base, with 15 bases left between them. CDR1 is MNHEY and CDR2 is SVGAGI in the germline V gene. The CDR3 extends over 15 amino acids. CDR3 loop: CASRGVDRAKNIQYF. DNA of the CDR3: TGTGCCAGCCGAGGGGTAGACAGGGCCAAAAACATTCAGTACTTC.